The 10 T cell receptor beta chains presented below share a single source sample, sequenced in a study of T cell responses to AZD1222 COVID-19 vaccine. The protocol was immunoSEQ multiplex PCR, while the TCRdb copy is restricted to in-frame clones and leaves out a portion. Among fewer than 200,000 clones listed, around 90% were seen once. This sample comprised peripheral blood, obtained on day 0 of MenACWY control vaccination. Receptors originate from an adult in good health.

The chain uses TRBV12-3 or TRBV12-4 and TRBJ2-3; D not resolved. V was clipped by 5 bases and J by 10 bases, with 16 bases between them. The CDR3 is 13 residues long. The DNA of the CDR3 is TGTGCCAGCAGTGCACAACCGGGCGGAGCGCAGTATTTT. This translates into CASSAQPGGAQYF.

CDR3 region: CASSIAGSQYF. The CDR3 nucleotides read TGTGCCAGTAGTATAGCTGGGAGCCAGTACTTC. The gene calls are TRBV19 and TRBJ2-5, with a possible D match to TRBD2 (5 bases). Germline loops: CDR1 LNHDA, CDR2 SQIVND (reference sequence). The length of the CDR3 is 11 residues. The ends were cut back, 1 base at V and 10 bases at J, with 7 bases in the middle.

The chain is built from TRBV27 and TRBJ1-3, with D possibly TRBD1 on 5 matching bases. Trimming pared 5 bases from V and 4 bases from J, leaving 18 bases between. Germline CDR1 is MNHEY and CDR2 is SMNVEV (reference sequence). This CDR3 region has 16 residues. In nucleotides, the CDR3 is TGTGCCAGCAGTCTCCTTGGGGGACTTCGGGGAAACACCATATATTTT. This codes for CASSLLGGLRGNTIYF.

The V gene is TRBV28, the J gene TRBJ2-4, with TRBD2 as a possible D gene (5 bases). CDR3 length: 15 amino acids. V lost 5 bases and J lost 0, with 11 bases in between. The germline CDR1 and CDR2 sequences are MDHEN and SYDVKM. CDR3 sequence reads: CASSPPGIAKNIQYF. The CDR3 DNA follows: TGTGCCAGCAGTCCCCCCGGGATAGCCAAAAACATTCAGTACTTC.

The chain is built from TRBV6-5 and TRBJ1-2; TRBD1 aligns across 10 bases. This CDR3 contains 14 residues. V was pared by 5 bases and J by 2 bases, with 2 bases of the junction left unmatched. Germline V gene data show CDR1 as MNHEY and CDR2 as SVGAGI. CDR3 sequence reads: CASSPGQGNYGYTF. CDR3 in DNA: TGTGCCAGCAGTCCGGGACAGGGGAACTATGGCTACACCTTC.

The J gene is TRBJ1-1, the V gene TRBV29-1, with 7 bases identical to TRBD1. Trimming cost V 5 bases and J 3 bases; bases outside gene matches: 6. Germline lookup yields CDR1 SQVTM and CDR2 ANQGSEA. This CDR3 region has 13 residues. As DNA, the CDR3 is TGCAGCGTTCCCTCGACAGGGCACACTGAAGCTTTCTTT. Translation: CSVPSTGHTEAFF.

This clone was counted once. V is TRBV19 and J is TRBJ1-4, with a tentative D call TRBD1 (5 bases). From germline, CDR1 is LNHDA and CDR2 SQIVND (reference sequence). The CDR3 contains 16 residues. Trimming removed 8 bases at V and 4 bases at J, with 20 bases between. This CDR3 is CASRVTGTAYNEKLFF. CDR3 coding DNA: TGTGCCAGTCGTGTCACCGGGACGGCCTATAATGAAAAACTGTTTTTT.

V and J are TRBV19 and TRBJ2-1; D is uncertain. The germline V and J ends were trimmed by 1 base and 5 bases, with 9 bases remaining between them. The CDR3 spans 14 residues. CDR1 and CDR2 (germline): LNHDA, SQIVND (reference sequence). The CDR3 DNA is TGTGCCAGTAGTATAGTAAGGACCCACAATGAGCAGTTCTTC. Translating gives CASSIVRTHNEQFF.

The genes are TRBV3-1 (or the pseudogene TRBV3-2) and TRBJ1-5; no definite D call. The CDR3 has 16 residues. V dropped 1 base and J dropped 4 bases, with 14 bases sitting between them. Germline CDR1 reads LGHDT; CDR2 reads YNNKEL (reference sequence). The CDR3 protein is CASSQGHVSLNQPQHF. DNA for the CDR3: TGTGCCAGCAGCCAAGGTCACGTAAGCCTTAATCAGCCCCAGCATTTT.

The CDR3 nucleotides are TGTGCCAGCAGGGGGACAGGGAGATTCGGCTACACCTTC. Its protein is CASRGTGRFGYTF. The V and J genes are TRBV6-5 and TRBJ1-2; 9 bases are a match to TRBD1. The CDR3 contains 13 residues. CDR1 MNHEY and CDR2 SVGAGI come from the germline V gene. The trim removed 6 bases at V and 8 bases at J, leaving 7 bases unmatched.